The present T cell receptor beta chain was sequenced within a study of shared clonotypes between healthy human individuals. Findings and limits, study-wide: Relative to their counterparts shared across all four donors, non-shared clonotypes exhibited diminished generation probabilities. Memory subsets generally showed smaller estimated richness than naive subsets did. Shared across a few donors were roughly 4.8% of the naive CD4 clonotypes.

Libraries were prepared by immunoSEQ multiplex PCR; TCRdb keeps only in-frame clonotypes and omits some of them. The sample has approximately 720,000 clones, 92% seen once. Germline lookup yields CDR1 SQVTM and CDR2 ANQGSEA. The V gene lost 8 bases and the J gene lost 0 bases, with 11 bases spanning the gap. This CDR3 region has 12 residues. Remarks on this clone: The antigen is unknown.

Cells designated naive CD8 were CD45RO-negative and were positively selected for CCR7, with terminally differentiated effector memory CD45RA+ cells excluded. The chain recombines TRBV29-1 with TRBJ2-7; possible D gene TRBD1, 5 bases. The origin of this receptor is a man aged 30 to 39 in good health. Sequenced material: naive CD8+ T cells sorted from blood. CDR3 in amino acids: CSIRQSSYEQYF. In DNA form, the CDR3 reads TGCAGCATAAGACAGTCCTCCTACGAGCAGTACTTC.